Below are 27 T cell receptor beta chains sequenced from a single sample in a study of T cell responses to AZD1222 COVID-19 vaccine. Measured with immunoSEQ multiplex PCR; TCRdb has only the in-frame clones, and not every one. The top ten clones hold more than 1.3% of a sample with roughly 160,000 clones, 90% of them seen once. The sequencing used peripheral blood, collected on day 0 of AZD1222 vaccination. The receptors were gathered from an adult in good health.

This chain uses TRBV5-1 with TRBJ1-1; TRBD1 might be the D (5 bases). The V gene lost 2 bases and the J gene lost 6 bases, with 11 bases spanning the gap. CDR3 length: 13 amino acids. CDR1 SGHRS and CDR2 YFSETQ come from the germline V gene. The CDR3 nucleotides are TGCGCCAGCAGCTTAGATTTGGGGCCTGAAGCTTTCTTT. This codes for CASSLDLGPEAFF.

Only one count was recorded for this clone. The chain is built from TRBV6-2 or TRBV6-3 and TRBJ2-1, with D perhaps matching TRBD1 (5 bases). Trimming removed 6 bases at V and 6 bases at J, with 21 bases between. This CDR3 is 16 amino acids long. In germline, CDR1 is MNHEY, CDR2 SVGEGT. DNA of the CDR3: TGTGCCAGCAGCCCCCTAGGACAAGGGGCCTCCAATGAGCAGTTCTTC. Translated, it gives CASSPLGQGASNEQFF.

The chain carries TRBV5-4 and TRBJ1-6; D not resolved. Germline V lookup: CDR1 SGHNT, CDR2 YYREEE (reference sequence). The V gene lost 4 bases and the J gene lost 7 bases, with 12 bases spanning the gap. The CDR3 totals 14 residues. The CDR3 DNA reads TGTGCCAGCAGCCAAGACCTGAAGAATTCACCCCTCCACTTT. Translating gives CASSQDLKNSPLHF.

This sequence joins TRBV5-4 and TRBJ2-2; 10 nucleotides line up with TRBD2. The germline gives CDR1 SGHNT, CDR2 YYREEE (reference sequence). Trimming removed 0 bases from V and 7 bases from J; junction bases left unmatched: 6. CDR3 length: 16 residues. For the CDR3, the DNA is TGTGCCAGCAGCTTGGATCAGCGGGGGGGAGGCGGGGAGCTGTTTTTT. Amino acids: CASSLDQRGGGGELFF.

This chain links TRBV5-8 with TRBJ1-5, with 8 bases identical to TRBD1. CDR1 SGHTS and CDR2 YDEGEE come from the germline V gene. V gave up 4 bases and J gave up 1 base; unmatched junction bases: 7. The CDR3 runs to 16 residues. The DNA of the CDR3 is TGTGCCAGCAGCGCGGACAGGGCCCGAAGCAATCAGCCCCAGCATTTT. Its translation: CASSADRARSNQPQHF.

V and J are TRBV3-1 (or the pseudogene TRBV3-2) and TRBJ2-3; 7 bases are a match to TRBD2. Germline trimming cut 4 bases from V and 5 bases from J; bases unmatched to any gene: 9. Looked up from germline, CDR1 is LGHDT and CDR2 is YNNKEL (reference sequence). This CDR3 spans 15 amino acids. The CDR3 bases are TGTGCCAGCAGCCTCCTCGGACGCGGGGGAGATACGCAGTATTTT. Translated: CASSLLGRGGDTQYF.

The V call is TRBV6-5, the J call TRBJ1-2; D possibly corresponds to TRBD1 (5 bases). Germline CDR1 and CDR2: MNHEY and SVGAGI. Trimming removed 0 bases from V and 8 bases from J, with 10 bases in between. This CDR3 is built from 13 residues. CDR3 sequence: CASSYSVGLGYTF. CDR3 DNA sequence: TGTGCCAGCAGTTACTCGGTGGGACTCGGCTACACCTTC.

The sample holds many counts of this clone. V usage is TRBV11-3 and J usage is TRBJ2-7, with 9 positions matching TRBD2. Germline V gene lookup returns CDR1 SGHNT and CDR2 YENEEA. J gave up 2 bases and V 5 bases, and 4 bases lay outside the gene matches. This CDR3 spans 14 amino acids. The CDR3 loop reads CASSRKRGAYEQYF. In DNA form, the CDR3 reads TGTGCCAGCAGCCGCAAGCGGGGGGCCTACGAGCAGTACTTC.

The chain uses TRBV7-9 and TRBJ2-3, with 7 bases identical to TRBD2. With 5 bases clipped from V and 0 bases from J, the junction kept 5 bases outside the gene matches. The CDR3 is 15 residues long. Per the germline V gene, CDR1 is SEHNR and CDR2 is FQNEAQ (reference sequence). The CDR3 bases are TGTGCCAGCAGCGCCAGCGGGGAGAGCACAGATACGCAGTATTTT. Its protein product is CASSASGESTDTQYF.

The chain joins TRBV6-5 to TRBJ1-5; 8 bases are shared with TRBD1. The germline V gene encodes CDR1 MNHEY and CDR2 SVGAGI. The trim removed 10 bases at V and 2 bases at J, leaving 10 bases unmatched. The CDR3 has 15 amino acids. The CDR3 DNA follows: TGTGCCACCGAACTACTGGGACAGGGCAATCAGCCCCAGCATTTT. Its protein is CATELLGQGNQPQHF.

This chain uses TRBV5-5 with TRBJ1-2; TRBD1 might be the D (5 bases). The germline CDR1 and CDR2 sequences are SGHKS and YYEKEE (reference sequence). The ends were cut back, 4 bases at V and 1 base at J, with 14 bases in the middle. The CDR3 has 15 amino acids. CDR3 residues: CASSGGRADNYGYTF. The CDR3 DNA sequence: TGTGCCAGCAGCGGGGGACGGGCTGATAACTATGGCTACACCTTC.

As concerns this clone: Other nucleotide sequences in the sample specify the same CDR3. The V gene is TRBV27, the J gene TRBJ1-5; D ambiguous. Trimming shortened V by 4 bases and J by 1 base, and 11 bases separated the two germline ends. This CDR3 region has 15 residues. Germline-derived CDR1 and CDR2 are MNHEY and SMNVEV (reference sequence). CDR3 DNA sequence: TGTGCCAGCAGTTCCCTATCTTACAGCAATCAGCCCCAGCATTTT. Translated, it gives CASSSLSYSNQPQHF.

A few counts support this clone. This rearrangement joins TRBV13 to TRBJ1-5; D uncertain. The CDR3 covers 14 residues. V lost 0 bases to trimming and J lost 3 bases, with 6 bases between them. Germline CDR1 is PRHDT and CDR2 is FYEKMQ (reference sequence). The CDR3 coding sequence is TGTGCCAGCAGCTTAGGGCAGCACAATCAGCCCCAGCATTTT. It codes for CASSLGQHNQPQHF.

This chain joins TRBV5-4 and TRBJ1-2; maybe TRBD1 (5 bases). Germline CDR1 SGHNT, CDR2 YYREEE (reference sequence). V was cut by 0 bases and J by 6 bases, with 12 bases left in between. This CDR3 has 14 residues. The CDR3 DNA follows: TGTGCCAGCAGCTTGGATCAACAAGGGGATGGCTACACCTTC. Residues: CASSLDQQGDGYTF.

This chain connects TRBV10-1 to TRBJ2-1; D uncertain. Germline V gene data show CDR1 as WNHNN and CDR2 as SYGVQD (reference sequence). V shed 5 bases and J shed 0 bases, with 11 bases lying between them. The CDR3 covers 15 residues. DNA of the CDR3: TGCGCCAGCAGTAAAGACGGGTCCTCCTACAATGAGCAGTTCTTC. Amino acid sequence: CASSKDGSSYNEQFF.

The DNA for the CDR3 is TGTGCCAGAAGCCTGACTGGGGCCTACGAGCAGTACTTC. Translating gives CARSLTGAYEQYF. The V and J genes are TRBV5-3 and TRBJ2-7; D not resolved. TRBV5-3 is annotated as an ORF whose role is uncertain. Trimming removed 4 bases at V and 2 bases at J, with 10 bases between. This CDR3 has 13 amino acids.

This chain uses TRBV28 with TRBJ1-5, with D hard to call. The CDR3 sequence is 14 residues long. V was pared by 10 bases and J by 0 bases, with 13 bases between. The V gene's germline CDR1 is MDHEN and CDR2 SYDVKM. In DNA form, the CDR3 reads TGTGCCACCACCCCGATGGGTAGCAATCAGCCCCAGCATTTT. Translated: CATTPMGSNQPQHF.

The chain is built from TRBV4-2 and TRBJ1-4; the D gene is possibly TRBD1 (5 bases). Germline V gives CDR1 LGHNA, CDR2 YNFKEQ. CDR3 length: 16 residues. V shed 4 bases and J shed 3 bases, with 15 bases lying between them. The CDR3 DNA reads TGTGCCAGCAGCCCCCGCCACGGGGACGCTAATGAAAAACTGTTTTTT. The encoded protein is CASSPRHGDANEKLFF.

This sequence joins TRBV27 and TRBJ1-1; D uncertain. The CDR3 length is 13 residues. Germline values: CDR1 MNHEY, CDR2 SMNVEV (reference sequence). V was cut by 7 bases and J by 0 bases, with 9 bases left in between. The CDR3 here is CASNEGLNTEAFF. As DNA, the CDR3 is TGTGCCAGCAATGAGGGATTGAACACTGAAGCTTTCTTT.

V gene TRBV10-2 combines with J gene TRBJ1-2; no clear D. Germline V gene data show CDR1 as WSHSY and CDR2 as SAAADI. Trimming took 0 bases from V and 4 from J, leaving 9 bases between them. The length of the CDR3 is 14 residues. The CDR3 DNA follows: TGCGCCAGCAGTGAGTCGCGACAAGCCTATGGCTACACCTTC. It translates to CASSESRQAYGYTF.

The chain links TRBV6-5 to TRBJ1-5; D is uncertain. The CDR3 extends over 13 amino acids. Between the trimmed V and J ends, which lost 8 bases and 7 bases, there was a span of 15 bases. Looked up from germline, CDR1 is MNHEY and CDR2 is SVGAGI. Written as DNA, the CDR3 is TGTGCCAGCGCCCCTAGGGTAGGGCAGCCCCAGCATTTT. As protein: CASAPRVGQPQHF.

The chain has TRBV29-1 and TRBJ2-3, with D possibly being TRBD1 (6 bases). Per germline, CDR1 SQVTM and CDR2 ANQGSEA. The CDR3 is 16 residues long. Trimming shortened V by 4 bases and J by 2 bases, and 19 bases separated the two germline ends. The CDR3 reads CSVGLPSGHPTDTQYF. CDR3 coding DNA: TGCAGCGTTGGGCTCCCCTCGGGACACCCCACAGATACGCAGTATTTT.

This rearrangement joins TRBV3-1 (or the pseudogene TRBV3-2) to TRBJ1-2, with D hard to call. Deletions cut 2 bases from V and 6 bases from J, with 10 bases between. CDR1 is LGHDT, CDR2 YNNKEL, per germline (reference sequence). This CDR3 is built from 13 residues. The CDR3: CASSQLPKNGYTF. The CDR3, as DNA: TGTGCCAGCAGCCAACTCCCGAAAAATGGCTACACCTTC.

CDR3 sequence reads: CASSFWGTGNYEQYF. In nucleotides, the CDR3 is TGTGCCAGCAGTTTTTGGGGGACAGGGAACTACGAGCAGTACTTC. The chain is built from TRBV27 and TRBJ2-7, with TRBD1 identical over 9 bases. Germline V CDR1 and CDR2: MNHEY, SMNVEV (reference sequence). After removal of 3 bases from V and 3 bases from J, the junction contained 6 bases not matched to a gene. The CDR3 runs to 15 residues.

A few counts support this clone. V gene TRBV9 combines with J gene TRBJ1-1; D unresolved. Trimming took 2 bases from V and 6 from J, leaving 11 bases between them. CDR1 is SGDLS, CDR2 YYNGEE, per germline. This CDR3 spans 13 amino acids. For the CDR3, the DNA is TGTGCCAGCAGCGTTACCTGGGAGGCTGAAGCTTTCTTT. Its translation: CASSVTWEAEAFF.

The V gene is TRBV7-2, the J gene TRBJ1-3; D unclear. The CDR3 has 12 residues. V lost 5 bases and J lost 2, with 4 bases in between. CDR1 is SGHTA, CDR2 FQGNSA, per germline. The CDR3 sequence is CASSPPGNTIYF. In DNA form, the CDR3 reads TGTGCCAGCAGCCCCCCTGGAAACACCATATATTTT.

This rearrangement joins TRBV6-4 to TRBJ1-6, with 10 positions matching TRBD1. CDR1 and CDR2 (germline): MRHNA, SNTAGT. V trimming: 4 bases; J trimming: 8 bases; junction bases outside the gene matches: 5. CDR3 length: 15 amino acids. CDR3 nucleotide sequence: TGTGCCAGCAGTGGCTCGACAGGGGGCGATTCACCCCTCCACTTT. This encodes CASSGSTGGDSPLHF.